The rows below give T cell receptor beta chains drawn from one sample of a study of naive and memory T cell subsets. TCRdb processed the UMI-ligation and nested PCR reads anew with MiXCR; each CDR3 protein has one entry. The sample holds some 110,000 distinct CDR3 sequences, roughly 15% seen once. Sequenced: naive CD8+ T cells from blood. Source of these receptors: a human donor in good health. CDR3s include the opening cysteine and the closing phenylalanine or tryptophan. D genes are given only for firm matches. Clone size, where shown, is once, few, many, or a class for clones that have expanded.

clone_size d_call j_call v_call cdr3_aa cdr3_nt
few . TRBJ1-5 TRBV2 CASSGLSQPQHF TGTGCCAGCAGTGGCCTCAGCCAGCCCCAGCATTTT
. . TRBJ1-2 TRBV12-3/TRBV12-4 CASSLGLDPNYGYTF TGTGCCAGCAGTCTCGGCTTAGATCCTAACTATGGCTACACCTTC
many . TRBJ2-7 TRBV10-3 CAISASGVYEQYF TGTGCCATCAGTGCGTCAGGGGTCTACGAGCAGTACTTC
many TRBD1 TRBJ1-5 TRBV4-2 CASSQVTGGSNQPQHF TGTGCCAGCAGCCAAGTGACAGGGGGTTCTAATCAGCCCCAGCATTTT
few TRBD2 TRBJ2-2 TRBV9 CASSTSSGGIVGELFF TGTGCCAGCAGCACCTCTAGCGGGGGTATTGTCGGGGAGCTGTTTTTT
. . TRBJ1-1 TRBV20-1 CSAREGAGTEAFF TGCAGTGCTAGAGAGGGGGCCGGCACTGAAGCTTTCTTT
. . TRBJ2-7 TRBV7-3 CASSLSPQLAYEQYF TGTGCCAGCAGCTTAAGCCCCCAACTAGCCTACGAGCAGTACTTC
many . TRBJ1-1 TRBV6-1 CASTTTPSVVTEAFF TGTGCCAGCACCACGACGCCTTCGGTAGTCACTGAAGCTTTCTTT
. . TRBJ2-5 TRBV7-2 CASSLAGTPGETQYF TGTGCCAGCAGCTTAGCTGGGACCCCGGGAGAGACCCAGTACTTC
. . TRBJ2-1 TRBV27 CASSFGGFNEQFF TGTGCCAGCAGTTTTGGGGGCTTTAATGAGCAGTTCTTC
many . TRBJ2-7 TRBV4-2 CASSQGDSFFYEQYF TGTGCCAGCAGCCAAGGGGACTCGTTTTTCTACGAGCAGTACTTC
. TRBD2 TRBJ2-5 TRBV14 CASSQDLFFSRGTSGTSGGETQYF TGTGCCAGCAGCCAAGATCTTTTCTTTTCCCGCGGGACTAGCGGGACAAGCGGGGGAGAGACCCAGTACTTC
few . TRBJ2-7 TRBV12-3/TRBV12-4 CASSSYLNRDLSSYEQYF TGTGCCAGCAGTTCTTACCTTAACCGGGACCTAAGCTCCTACGAGCAGTACTTC
. TRBD2 TRBJ2-2 TRBV14 CASSQLPSSGVAGELFF TGTGCCAGCAGCCAACTCCCCTCTAGCGGGGTGGCTGGGGAGCTGTTTTTT
many . TRBJ1-5 TRBV12-3/TRBV12-4 CASSLTAGGNQPQHF TGTGCCAGCAGTCTTACCGCCGGGGGGAATCAGCCCCAGCATTTT
many TRBD2 TRBJ2-3 TRBV15 CATSRGVLAGGTDTQYF TGTGCCACCAGCAGAGGGGTATTAGCGGGGGGCACAGATACGCAGTATTTT